This T cell receptor (beta chain) appears in the sequencing data of a study of breast tumors, draining lymph nodes, adjacent tissues. TCRdb reprocessed the multiplex PCR reads via MiXCR and lists one record per CDR3 protein. The table has about 94,000 distinct CDR3 sequences, over 25% seen once. Germline CDR1 and CDR2: MNHNY and SVGAGI (reference sequence). This CDR3 is 13 amino acids long. The germline V and J ends were trimmed by 7 bases and 7 bases, with 14 bases remaining between them. This clonotype appeared many times. Its antigen is not identified. Findings and limits, study-wide: Tumors had less TCR diversity than lymph nodes, more than nontumor tissue.

Axillary draining lymph nodes of breast cancer patients supplied the node samples. Material for sequencing was axillary lymph node tissue. The chain is built from TRBV6-6 and TRBJ1-5; D is uncertain. The receptor's source is a female donor with breast cancer. Some clones in this sample may be carry-over from other donors' samples. The CDR3 DNA sequence: TGTGCCAGCACCCATGGTTCCGGCCAGCCCCAGCATTTT. Protein sequence: CASTHGSGQPQHF.